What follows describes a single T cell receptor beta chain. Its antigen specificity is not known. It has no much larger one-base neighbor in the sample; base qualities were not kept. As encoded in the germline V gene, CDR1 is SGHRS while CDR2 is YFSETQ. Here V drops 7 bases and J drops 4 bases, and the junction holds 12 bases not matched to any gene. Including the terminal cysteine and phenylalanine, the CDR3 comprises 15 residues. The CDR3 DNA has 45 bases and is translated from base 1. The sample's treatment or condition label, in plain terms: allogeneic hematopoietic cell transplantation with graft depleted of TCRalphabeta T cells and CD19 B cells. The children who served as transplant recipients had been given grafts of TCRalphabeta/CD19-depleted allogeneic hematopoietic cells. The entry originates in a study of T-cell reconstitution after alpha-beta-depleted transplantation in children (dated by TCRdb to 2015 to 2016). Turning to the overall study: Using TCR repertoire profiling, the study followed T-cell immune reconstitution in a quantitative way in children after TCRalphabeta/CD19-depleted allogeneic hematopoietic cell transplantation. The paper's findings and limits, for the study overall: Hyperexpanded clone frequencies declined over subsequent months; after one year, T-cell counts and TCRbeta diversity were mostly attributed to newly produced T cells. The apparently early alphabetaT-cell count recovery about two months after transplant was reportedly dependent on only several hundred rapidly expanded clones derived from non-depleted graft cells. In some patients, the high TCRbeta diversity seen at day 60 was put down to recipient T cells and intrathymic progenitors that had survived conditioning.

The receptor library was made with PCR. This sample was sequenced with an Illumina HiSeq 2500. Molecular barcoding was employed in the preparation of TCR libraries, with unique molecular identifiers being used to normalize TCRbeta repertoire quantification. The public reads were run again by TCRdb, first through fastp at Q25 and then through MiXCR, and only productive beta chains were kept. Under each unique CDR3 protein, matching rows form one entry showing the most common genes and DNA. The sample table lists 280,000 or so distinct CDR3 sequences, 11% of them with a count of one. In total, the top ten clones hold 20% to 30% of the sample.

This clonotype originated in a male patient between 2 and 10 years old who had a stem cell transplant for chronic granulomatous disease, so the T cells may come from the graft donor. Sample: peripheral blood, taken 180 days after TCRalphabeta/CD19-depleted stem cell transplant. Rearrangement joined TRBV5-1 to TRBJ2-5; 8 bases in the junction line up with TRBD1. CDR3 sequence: CASERGGTGGETQYF. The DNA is TGCGCCAGCGAAAGAGGAGGAACAGGGGGAGAGACCCAGTACTTC. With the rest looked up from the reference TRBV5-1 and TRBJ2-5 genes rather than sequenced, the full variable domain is KAGVTQTPRYLIKTRGQQVTLSCSPISGHRSVSWYQQTPGQGLQFLFEYFSETQRNKGNFPGRFSGRQFSNSRSEMNVSTLELGDSALYLCASERGGTGGETQYFGPGTRLLVL.